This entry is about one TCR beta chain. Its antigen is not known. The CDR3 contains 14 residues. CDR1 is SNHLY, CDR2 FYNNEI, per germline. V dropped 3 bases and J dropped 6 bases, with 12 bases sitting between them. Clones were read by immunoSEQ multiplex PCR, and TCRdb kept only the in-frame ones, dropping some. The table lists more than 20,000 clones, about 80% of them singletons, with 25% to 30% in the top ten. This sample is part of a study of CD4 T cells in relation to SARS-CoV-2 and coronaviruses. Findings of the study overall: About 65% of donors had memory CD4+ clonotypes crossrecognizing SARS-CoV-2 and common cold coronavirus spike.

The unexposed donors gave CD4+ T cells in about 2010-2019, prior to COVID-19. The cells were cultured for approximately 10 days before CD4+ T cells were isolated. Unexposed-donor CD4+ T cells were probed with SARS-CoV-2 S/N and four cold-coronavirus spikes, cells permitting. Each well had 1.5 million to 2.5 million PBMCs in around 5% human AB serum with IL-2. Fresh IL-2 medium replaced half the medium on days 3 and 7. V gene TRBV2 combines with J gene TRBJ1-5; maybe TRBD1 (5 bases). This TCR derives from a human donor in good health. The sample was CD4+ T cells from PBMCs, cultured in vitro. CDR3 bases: TGTGCCAGCAGTGACGGGACGGGACCTCAGCCCCAGCATTTT. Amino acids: CASSDGTGPQPQHF. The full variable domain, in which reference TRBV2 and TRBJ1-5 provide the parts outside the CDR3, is EPEVTQTPSHQVTQMGQEVILRCVPISNHLYFYWYRQILGQKVEFLVSFYNNEISEKSEIFDDQFSVERPDGSNFTLKIRSTKLEDSAMYFCASSDGTGPQPQHFGDGTRLSIL.